A selection of T cell receptor beta chains follows, all from one sample in a study of circulating and synovial CD4+ cells in juvenile arthritis. Assay: immunoSEQ multiplex PCR; the TCRdb copy retains only in-frame clones and omits some. The sample consists of 25,000 to 35,000 clones, just under 95% of them appearing once. The specimen was CD4+ T cells from blood. These TCRs come from a human donor with juvenile idiopathic arthritis. Each CDR3 is given with its conserved first and last residue. Each record gives: J gene, D gene, clone size, V gene, CDR3 DNA, CDR3 protein. The D gene is left open where the match is weak. Some rows mark clone size as missing; the rest say once, few, many or name a class of expanded clone.

j_gene: TRBJ2-3; d_gene: TRBD1; abundance: .; v_gene: TRBV2; CDR3nt: TGTGCCAGCAGTGATGTGACAGGGCCAGATACGCAGTATTTT; CDR3aa: CASSDVTGPDTQYF
j_gene: TRBJ1-3; d_gene: .; abundance: .; v_gene: TRBV6-1; CDR3nt: TGTGCCAGCGAATCGCGGGGCACTGGAAACACCATATATTTT; CDR3aa: CASESRGTGNTIYF
j_gene: TRBJ2-5; d_gene: TRBD2; abundance: .; v_gene: TRBV7-9; CDR3nt: TGTGCCAGCAGCCCCGGGGCCGGGGGGGGGACCCAGTACTTC; CDR3aa: CASSPGAGGGTQYF
j_gene: TRBJ1-2; d_gene: TRBD1; abundance: .; v_gene: TRBV11-2; CDR3nt: TGTGCCAGCAGCAGAGGACAGGGGAGAAGCTATGGCTACACCTTC; CDR3aa: CASSRGQGRSYGYTF
j_gene: TRBJ2-1; d_gene: TRBD2; abundance: .; v_gene: TRBV11-2; CDR3nt: TGTGCCAGCAGCTCCGATAGCGGGAGCTACTACAATGAGCAGTTCTTC; CDR3aa: CASSSDSGSYYNEQFF
j_gene: TRBJ2-7; d_gene: TRBD2; abundance: .; v_gene: TRBV11-2; CDR3nt: TGTGCCAGCAGCTCCCCCCGTGGCGGGAGGAGCTCCTACGAGCAGTACTTC; CDR3aa: CASSSPRGGRSSYEQYF
j_gene: TRBJ1-4; d_gene: TRBD1; abundance: .; v_gene: TRBV5-4; CDR3nt: TGTGCCAGCAGTCACACCGGGACAGGACTGTTTTTT; CDR3aa: CASSHTGTGLFF
j_gene: TRBJ2-3; d_gene: TRBD2; abundance: once; v_gene: TRBV7-3; CDR3nt: TGTGCCAGCAGCCTTAGCGGGAGTTCAGATACGCAGTATTTT; CDR3aa: CASSLSGSSDTQYF
j_gene: TRBJ2-7; d_gene: .; abundance: once; v_gene: TRBV11-2; CDR3nt: TGTGCCAGCAGGTTCGGGGGTGGCCCCTACGAGCAGTACTTC; CDR3aa: CASRFGGGPYEQYF
j_gene: TRBJ2-7; d_gene: TRBD1; abundance: .; v_gene: TRBV6-1; CDR3nt: TGTGCCAGCAGTGACTACAGGGGTCCCTACGAGCAGTACTTC; CDR3aa: CASSDYRGPYEQYF
j_gene: TRBJ1-2; d_gene: TRBD1; abundance: once; v_gene: TRBV19; CDR3nt: TGTGCCAGTAGTATTATTGGACAGGGGCTTTTCGGAACTAACTATGGCTACACCTTC; CDR3aa: CASSIIGQGLFGTNYGYTF
j_gene: TRBJ2-3; d_gene: .; abundance: .; v_gene: TRBV9; CDR3nt: TGTGCCAGCAGCGTACATAAGACCTCGAGCGGAGATACGCAGTATTTT; CDR3aa: CASSVHKTSSGDTQYF
j_gene: TRBJ2-7; d_gene: TRBD1; abundance: .; v_gene: TRBV7-9; CDR3nt: TGTGCCAGCAGCTTCGGGGACAGGGGCTACGAGCAGTACTTC; CDR3aa: CASSFGDRGYEQYF
j_gene: TRBJ2-7; d_gene: TRBD1; abundance: .; v_gene: TRBV5-1; CDR3nt: TGCGCCAGCAGTAGTGGACAGGGACGAACTTCCTACGAGCAGTACTTC; CDR3aa: CASSSGQGRTSYEQYF
j_gene: TRBJ2-3; d_gene: .; abundance: .; v_gene: TRBV7-8; CDR3nt: TGTGCCAGCAGCGGCAGGGGCTTAGGGGATACGCAGTATTTT; CDR3aa: CASSGRGLGDTQYF
j_gene: TRBJ2-5; d_gene: TRBD2; abundance: .; v_gene: TRBV5-4; CDR3nt: TGTGCCAGCAGCTTAGGGGGACTGGCGGGGGGGACCCAGTACTTC; CDR3aa: CASSLGGLAGGTQYF
j_gene: TRBJ1-1; d_gene: .; abundance: .; v_gene: TRBV2; CDR3nt: TGTGCCAGCAGTGATTCTCGACGGAGCAGAACCATGAACACTGAAGCTTTCTTT; CDR3aa: CASSDSRRSRTMNTEAFF
j_gene: TRBJ2-1; d_gene: TRBD2; abundance: .; v_gene: TRBV4-1; CDR3nt: TGCGCCAGCAGCCCGCGGGGGGGGGAAAAGGGATACAATGAGCAGTTCTTC; CDR3aa: CASSPRGGEKGYNEQFF
j_gene: TRBJ1-6; d_gene: .; abundance: .; v_gene: TRBV5-1; CDR3nt: TGCGCCAGCAGCTTGGAGTCCAGGGGCAATGATTCACCCCTCCACTTT; CDR3aa: CASSLESRGNDSPLHF
j_gene: TRBJ2-7; d_gene: TRBD2; abundance: .; v_gene: TRBV28; CDR3nt: TGTGCCAGCAGTTCCGCCGGGACTAGCGGATACGAGCAGTACTTC; CDR3aa: CASSSAGTSGYEQYF
j_gene: TRBJ2-1; d_gene: .; abundance: once; v_gene: TRBV28; CDR3nt: TGTGCCAGCAGAACCCCCTTCGGGGTTTCCTACAATGAGCAGTTCTTC; CDR3aa: CASRTPFGVSYNEQFF
j_gene: TRBJ1-2; d_gene: .; abundance: .; v_gene: TRBV9; CDR3nt: TGTGCCAGCAGCGTAGGGCAGGGATATGGCTACACCTTC; CDR3aa: CASSVGQGYGYTF
j_gene: TRBJ2-1; d_gene: TRBD2; abundance: .; v_gene: TRBV27; CDR3nt: TGTGCCAGCTCATCTAGCGGGAGGGCCGAGAGTGAGCAGTTCTTC; CDR3aa: CASSSSGRAESEQFF
j_gene: TRBJ2-5; d_gene: .; abundance: .; v_gene: TRBV25-1; CDR3nt: TGTGCCAGCAGAGGAAGGGGCGGCCCCCCTATAAAAGAGACCCAGTACTTC; CDR3aa: CASRGRGGPPIKETQYF
j_gene: TRBJ2-5; d_gene: TRBD1; abundance: .; v_gene: TRBV7-9; CDR3nt: TGTGCCAGCAGCCGGGACAGGGGGATCCAAGAGACCCAGTACTTC; CDR3aa: CASSRDRGIQETQYF
j_gene: TRBJ2-3; d_gene: .; abundance: .; v_gene: TRBV28; CDR3nt: TGTGCCAGCAGTTCATTAGATACGCAGTATTTT; CDR3aa: CASSSLDTQYF
j_gene: TRBJ1-5; d_gene: .; abundance: .; v_gene: TRBV6-1; CDR3nt: TGTGCCAGCAGACAGGGAAGCAATCAGCCCCAGCATTTT; CDR3aa: CASRQGSNQPQHF
j_gene: TRBJ2-6; d_gene: .; abundance: .; v_gene: TRBV10-3; CDR3nt: TGTGCCATCAGTGGTCACTCTGGGGCCAACGTCCTGACTTTC; CDR3aa: CAISGHSGANVLTF
j_gene: TRBJ2-7; d_gene: .; abundance: .; v_gene: TRBV5-1; CDR3nt: TGCGCCAGCAGCCCGGCAGAGGGTAGCGGCGAGCAGTACTTC; CDR3aa: CASSPAEGSGEQYF
j_gene: TRBJ2-5; d_gene: .; abundance: .; v_gene: TRBV27; CDR3nt: TGTGCCAGCATGCTAGCCGGCTTGCGGGATGAGACCCAGTACTTC; CDR3aa: CASMLAGLRDETQYF
j_gene: TRBJ1-5; d_gene: TRBD1; abundance: .; v_gene: TRBV15; CDR3nt: TGTGCCACCAGCAACAATCGCCGGGGGACAGGGGATCAGCCCCAGCATTTT; CDR3aa: CATSNNRRGTGDQPQHF
j_gene: TRBJ2-7; d_gene: .; abundance: .; v_gene: TRBV11-3; CDR3nt: TGTGCCAGCAGCTTGAGAGCGGAGTACGAGCAGTACTTC; CDR3aa: CASSLRAEYEQYF
j_gene: TRBJ1-1; d_gene: .; abundance: .; v_gene: TRBV28; CDR3nt: TGTGCCAGCAGTTTTCCAACAGTGAACACTGAAGCTTTCTTT; CDR3aa: CASSFPTVNTEAFF
j_gene: TRBJ2-2; d_gene: TRBD1; abundance: .; v_gene: TRBV7-3; CDR3nt: TGTGCCAGCAGCGTACAGGGGGCGCGGACCGGGGAGCTGTTTTTT; CDR3aa: CASSVQGARTGELFF
j_gene: TRBJ2-1; d_gene: .; abundance: once; v_gene: TRBV19; CDR3nt: TGTGCCAGTAGTACCCGACTCCGTTCTTCCTACAATGAGCAGTTCTTC; CDR3aa: CASSTRLRSSYNEQFF
j_gene: TRBJ2-2; d_gene: .; abundance: .; v_gene: TRBV5-1; CDR3nt: TGCGCCAGCAGCTTGTCTCCCGGGAAGAACACCGGGGAGCTGTTTTTT; CDR3aa: CASSLSPGKNTGELFF
j_gene: TRBJ2-1; d_gene: TRBD2; abundance: .; v_gene: TRBV9; CDR3nt: TGTGCCAGCAGCGCTCCTAGCGGGAGAACCCATGAGCAGTTCTTC; CDR3aa: CASSAPSGRTHEQFF
j_gene: TRBJ2-1; d_gene: TRBD2; abundance: .; v_gene: TRBV4-2; CDR3nt: TGTGCCAGCAGCCAAGGGACTAGCGGGATCAATGAGCAGTTCTTC; CDR3aa: CASSQGTSGINEQFF
j_gene: TRBJ2-5; d_gene: TRBD1; abundance: .; v_gene: TRBV30; CDR3nt: TGTGCCCGAGACAGGGGGGTCGGAGAGACCCAGTACTTC; CDR3aa: CARDRGVGETQYF
j_gene: TRBJ1-1; d_gene: .; abundance: .; v_gene: TRBV6-6; CDR3nt: TGTGCCAGCATCGACAGACCGAACACTGAAGCTTTCTTT; CDR3aa: CASIDRPNTEAFF
j_gene: TRBJ1-5; d_gene: .; abundance: .; v_gene: TRBV7-8; CDR3nt: TGTGCCAGCAGCCCGCACCGGGACTGGAAGAGTTATAGCAATCAGCCCCAGCATTTT; CDR3aa: CASSPHRDWKSYSNQPQHF
j_gene: TRBJ2-4; d_gene: TRBD2; abundance: .; v_gene: TRBV19; CDR3nt: TGTGCCAGTAGTGCATTACTAGCGGGAGGGCCAAAAAACATTCAGTACTTC; CDR3aa: CASSALLAGGPKNIQYF